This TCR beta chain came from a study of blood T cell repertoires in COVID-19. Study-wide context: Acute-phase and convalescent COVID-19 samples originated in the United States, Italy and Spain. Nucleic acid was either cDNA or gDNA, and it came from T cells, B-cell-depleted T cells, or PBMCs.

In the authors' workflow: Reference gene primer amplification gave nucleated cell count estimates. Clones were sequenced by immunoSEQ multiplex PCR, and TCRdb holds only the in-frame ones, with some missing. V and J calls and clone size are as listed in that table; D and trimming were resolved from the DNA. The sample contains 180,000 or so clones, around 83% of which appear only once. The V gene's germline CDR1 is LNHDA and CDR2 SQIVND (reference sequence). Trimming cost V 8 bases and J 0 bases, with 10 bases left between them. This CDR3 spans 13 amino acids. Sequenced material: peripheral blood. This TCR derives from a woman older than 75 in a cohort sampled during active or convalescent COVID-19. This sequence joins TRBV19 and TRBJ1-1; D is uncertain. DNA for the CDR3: TGTGCCAGTCTTCACTACATGAACACTGAAGCTTTCTTT. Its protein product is CASLHYMNTEAFF.